This T cell receptor (beta chain) was recovered during a study of vaccination effects on CD4 cells after COVID-19. For this clone: Its antigen is unidentified.

Viral peptide pool expansion of antigen-specific CD4+ T cells preceded sequencing in the ViraFEST assay. Culture lasted over 9 days before CD4+ T cell isolation. A positive SARS-CoV-2 PCR test fell between March and December 2020. Generated by immunoSEQ multiplex PCR, the TCRdb table keeps only in-frame clones and is missing some. The data hold about 70,000 clones, with more than 65% observed a single time. CDR3 size: 14 residues. V was clipped by 4 bases and J by 7 bases, with 14 bases between them. Germline V gene lookup returns CDR1 LNHNV and CDR2 YYDKDF (reference sequence). This chain connects TRBV15 to TRBJ2-1, with D hard to call. This receptor was obtained from a human donor who had a prior SARS-CoV-2 infection. Material: CD4+ T cells from PBMCs cultured with HIV peptides, obtained before COVID-19 vaccination. Described subset: HIV-1 Nef peptide pool negative control/reference culture. CDR3 sequence reads: CATSTRTDGNEQFF. CDR3 bases: TGTGCCACCAGCACCCGGACCGATGGGAATGAGCAGTTCTTC. The entire variable domain, with the rest obtained from reference TRBV15 and TRBJ2-1, is as follows: DAMVIQNPRYQVTQFGKPVTLSCSQTLNHNVMYWYQQKSSQAPKLLFHYYDKDFNNEADTPDNFQSRRPNTSFCFLDIRSPGLGDTAMYLCATSTRTDGNEQFFGPGTRLTVL.